These T cell receptor beta chains were read from a single sample in a study of identical twins. TCRdb reprocessed the 5' RACE reads via MiXCR and lists one record per CDR3 protein. The table shows roughly 1.6 million distinct CDR3 sequences, with about 30% occurring only once. The sequenced sample consisted of cord blood. The receptors here all came from a newborn girl in good health. Each CDR3 is given with its conserved first and last residue. A D gene is named only where the DNA matches it firmly. Size is stated for part of the rows, as once, few or many counts, or as a class when the clone is expanded.

d_call clone_size j_call v_call cdr3_nt cdr3_aa
TRBD2 many TRBJ2-1 TRBV28 TGTGCCACCAGCAGGACTAGCGGGAGTTATGAGCAGTTCTTC CATSRTSGSYEQFF
. . TRBJ2-5 TRBV9 TGTGCCAGCAGCGTAGCGGGAGAGCAAGAGACCCAGTACTTC CASSVAGEQETQYF
. . TRBJ1-2 TRBV6-1 TGTGCCAGCAGTGAAAGAGTTTTCTCCCCCTATGGCTACACCTTC CASSERVFSPYGYTF
. . TRBJ2-7 TRBV10-1 TGCGCCAGCAGTGAGGACTCCGAGCAGTACTTC CASSEDSEQYF
. few TRBJ2-3 TRBV5-1 TGCGCCAGCAATGGGGTAACCACAGATACGCAGTATTTT CASNGVTTDTQYF
. . TRBJ1-4 TRBV2 TGTGCCAGCAGTGAATTGGTCGGATTTAATGAAAAACTGTTTTTT CASSELVGFNEKLFF
TRBD1 many TRBJ2-3 TRBV29-1 TGCAGCGTCGACAGGGTAACAGATACGCAGTATTTT CSVDRVTDTQYF
TRBD1 few TRBJ1-6 TRBV27 TGTGCCAGCAGTTTGCCTGGGACAGGGGGTAATTCACCCCTCCACTTT CASSLPGTGGNSPLHF
. once TRBJ2-7 TRBV10-3 TGTGCCATCAGTGAGCCCAAGTCGAACTACGGACTATCCTACGAGCAGTACTTC CAISEPKSNYGLSYEQYF
. . TRBJ1-2 TRBV20-1 TGCAGTGCTCCTGGGGTTGCCCCTGGCTACACCTTC CSAPGVAPGYTF
. . TRBJ2-1 TRBV5-1 TGCGCCAGCAGCTTTAGGAACTCCTACAATGAGCAGTTCTTC CASSFRNSYNEQFF
. once TRBJ1-6 TRBV3-1 TGTGCCAGCAGTGATACAGATAATTCACCCCTCCACTTT CASSDTDNSPLHF
. . TRBJ1-5 TRBV19 TGTGCCAGTAGTATGGTGCTTAGCAATCAGCCCCAGCATTTT CASSMVLSNQPQHF
. . TRBJ1-4 TRBV29-1 TGCAGCGGGTTACAGGGTTGGGTTGGAGAAAAACTGTTTTTT CSGLQGWVGEKLFF
. . TRBJ2-7 TRBV2 TGTGCCAGCAGCCGACACTATTCCTACGAGCAGTACTTC CASSRHYSYEQYF
. . TRBJ1-4 TRBV15 TGTGCCATTGAGGCCGGTGAAAAACTGTTTTTT CAIEAGEKLFF
. . TRBJ1-1 TRBV20-1 TGCAGTGCCGAGAGGTCTACTGAAGCTTTCTTT CSAERSTEAFF
. . TRBJ1-5 TRBV3-1 TGTGCCAGCAGCCAAGATGCGCAGGGATTTCAGCCCCAGCATTTT CASSQDAQGFQPQHF
TRBD2 . TRBJ2-1 TRBV28 TGTGCCAGCAGTTTACTGTCTAGCGGGACTGACAATGAGCAGTTCTTC CASSLLSSGTDNEQFF
TRBD2 . TRBJ2-3 TRBV20-1 TGCAGTGCTTTGGGACTAGCGGGAGGCGGGGATACGCAGTATTTT CSALGLAGGGDTQYF
. few TRBJ2-1 TRBV3-1 TGTGCCAGCAGCCAAGACCCCGGGACCTACAATGAGCAGTTCTTC CASSQDPGTYNEQFF
TRBD1 . TRBJ1-1 TRBV4-2 TGTGCCAGCAGCCAAGGGGCAGGGGGCCGGGACACTGAAGCTTTCTTT CASSQGAGGRDTEAFF
TRBD1 . TRBJ1-3 TRBV20-1 TGCAGTGTTGAGACAGGGCTTGGAAACACCATATATTTT CSVETGLGNTIYF
. few TRBJ2-7 TRBV19 TGTGCCAGTAGAGAGGGCCACAGATTGTCCTACGAGCAGTACTTC CASREGHRLSYEQYF
TRBD2 . TRBJ2-7 TRBV27 TGTGCCAGCAGTTTCTCAGGGACTAGCGGGAGGGCACTATCCTACGAGCAGTACTTC CASSFSGTSGRALSYEQYF
. few TRBJ1-1 TRBV20-1 TGCAGTGCTAGCAACCCGGGGGCGCACACTGAAGCTTTCTTT CSASNPGAHTEAFF
. . TRBJ1-2 TRBV30 TGTATAACAGCTGCTAACTATGGCTACACCTTC CITAANYGYTF
. . TRBJ1-4 TRBV5-1 TGCGCCAGCAGCTTCAGGGCCGGTGAAAAACTGTTTTTT CASSFRAGEKLFF
. few TRBJ1-4 TRBV7-8 TGTGCCAGCAGCGTAGACGGGACCCGGGTGGTAAAACTGTTTTTT CASSVDGTRVVKLFF
TRBD2 . TRBJ2-5 TRBV10-2 TGCGCCAGCAGTGAATGGGGGGGACCTATCCAAGAGACCCAGTACTTC CASSEWGGPIQETQYF
. . TRBJ1-2 TRBV6-1 TGTGCCAGCACCCTATACGATCACTATGGCTACACCTTC CASTLYDHYGYTF
. few TRBJ1-1 TRBV19 TGTGCCAGTAGTATAGGGGTCAACACTGAAGCTTTCTTT CASSIGVNTEAFF
. . TRBJ1-2 TRBV20-1 TGCAGTGCTCCAGAGGGGGCTAACTATGGCTACACCTTC CSAPEGANYGYTF
. . TRBJ2-2 TRBV10-3 TGTGCCATCAGTGACGAGTGGGAGCTGTTTTTT CAISDEWELFF
. many TRBJ2-7 TRBV13 TGTGCCAGCAGCTCAACACAGGGTGGATACGAGCAGTACTTC CASSSTQGGYEQYF
. . TRBJ1-2 TRBV29-1 TGCAGCGTCGGAAGGTTCGTCCATGGCTACACCTTC CSVGRFVHGYTF
. many TRBJ1-2 TRBV12-3/TRBV12-4 TGTGCCAGCAGGTCCAACGGACGGAGTCTCTATGGCTACACCTTC CASRSNGRSLYGYTF
. . TRBJ2-1 TRBV6-5 TGTGTCAGCAGCTCCGGGACGCAGCAGTTCTTC CVSSSGTQQFF
TRBD1 . TRBJ1-2 TRBV2 TGTGCCAGCAGTGAGGAGACAGGGGTTGGCTACACCTTC CASSEETGVGYTF
. . TRBJ2-5 TRBV28 TGTGCCAGCAGCCCTGCTAGAGAAGGCCAAGAGACCCAGTACTTC CASSPAREGQETQYF
. few TRBJ2-3 TRBV4-2 TGTGCCAGCAGCCAAGATCCTAAGCTGACTAGTGGTACGCAGTATTTT CASSQDPKLTSGTQYF
. . TRBJ2-1 TRBV20-1 TGCAGTGCTAGAGTAGGCAGTAGAGGTGAGCAGTTCTTC CSARVGSRGEQFF
. . TRBJ2-4 TRBV6-5 TGTGCCAGCAGTTACTCGAAGGAGGGGGCCAAAAACATTCAGTACTTC CASSYSKEGAKNIQYF
. once TRBJ2-3 TRBV7-2 TGTGCCAGCAGCTGTAACACAGATACGCAGTATTTT CASSCNTDTQYF
TRBD1 few TRBJ2-1 TRBV28 TGTGCCAGCAGTTCAGGGGGAATACTCTACAATGAGCAGTTCTTC CASSSGGILYNEQFF
. . TRBJ2-7 TRBV19 TGTGCCAGTAGGAGACGGGATTCTGGGGGCCCCTACGAGCAGTACTTC CASRRRDSGGPYEQYF
. . TRBJ1-6 TRBV25-1 TGTGCCAGCAGTGAAGGGGCGGTATCACCCCTCCACTTT CASSEGAVSPLHF
. many TRBJ2-1 TRBV24-1 TGTGCCACCAGTGATTTTGGCGCTTACTTGCGGGATGAGCAGTTCTTC CATSDFGAYLRDEQFF
TRBD2 . TRBJ2-2 TRBV20-1 TGCAGTGCTAGATTAGCGGGAGCTTCGGCCGGGGAGCTGTTTTTT CSARLAGASAGELFF
TRBD1 . TRBJ1-6 TRBV7-2 TGTGTCAGCAGCTTAGCAAGGGCAGGGGGTTCACCCCTCCACTTT CVSSLARAGGSPLHF
TRBD2 . TRBJ2-1 TRBV29-1 TGCAGCGTAACTAGCGGGGGTGACCAGGAGCAGTTCTTC CSVTSGGDQEQFF
. few TRBJ1-1 TRBV3-1 TGTGCCAGCAGCCAAGTTGGGCAGGGAGTGGCTGAAGCTTTCTTT CASSQVGQGVAEAFF
TRBD2 . TRBJ2-7 TRBV4-1 TGCGCCAGCAGCCAAACTAGCGGGGGCCCCTCCTACGAGCAGTACTTC CASSQTSGGPSYEQYF
TRBD2 few TRBJ2-4 TRBV7-9 TGTGCCAGCAGCTTACAAAGATGGCCGGGAGGGTCCTACAATGAGCAGTACTTC CASSLQRWPGGSYNEQYF
. . TRBJ1-1 TRBV10-3 TGTGCCATCAGTGAGTCGATGGACAGTCGAGCTTTCTTT CAISESMDSRAFF
TRBD1 . TRBJ2-7 TRBV10-3 TGTGCCATCAGTCTTACCCGGGACAGGGGACGCTACGAGCAGTACTTC CAISLTRDRGRYEQYF